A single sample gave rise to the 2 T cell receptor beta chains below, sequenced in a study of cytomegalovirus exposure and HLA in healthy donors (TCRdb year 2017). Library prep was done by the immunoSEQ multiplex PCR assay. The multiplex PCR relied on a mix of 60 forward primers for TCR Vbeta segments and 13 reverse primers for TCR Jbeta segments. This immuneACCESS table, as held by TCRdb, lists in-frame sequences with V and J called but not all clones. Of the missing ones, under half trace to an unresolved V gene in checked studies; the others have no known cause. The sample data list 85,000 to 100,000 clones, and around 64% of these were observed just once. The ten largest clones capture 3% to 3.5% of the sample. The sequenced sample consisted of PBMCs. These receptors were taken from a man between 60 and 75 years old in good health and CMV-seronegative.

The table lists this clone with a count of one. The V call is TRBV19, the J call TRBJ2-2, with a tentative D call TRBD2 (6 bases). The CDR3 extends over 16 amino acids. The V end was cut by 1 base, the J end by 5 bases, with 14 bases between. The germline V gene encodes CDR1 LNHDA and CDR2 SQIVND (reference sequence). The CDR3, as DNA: TGTGCCAGTAGTATAGGCGGAGGGATTGTGACCGGGGAGCTGTTTTTT. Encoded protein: CASSIGGGIVTGELFF.

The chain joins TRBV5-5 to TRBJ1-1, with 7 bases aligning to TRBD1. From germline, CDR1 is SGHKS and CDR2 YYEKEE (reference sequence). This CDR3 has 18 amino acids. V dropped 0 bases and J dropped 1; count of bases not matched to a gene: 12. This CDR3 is CASSLANRQGVPNTEAFF. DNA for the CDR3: TGTGCCAGCAGCTTGGCCAATCGGCAGGGGGTCCCGAACACTGAAGCTTTCTTT.